This T cell receptor (beta chain) originates from a study of T cell repertoires in cytomegalovirus infection. Study background: Public TCR beta signatures provided an indication of both CMV infection and a matching HLA type.

This clonotype turned up a few times. Its antigen is unidentified. Trimming took 5 bases from V and 1 from J, leaving 18 bases between them. This CDR3 is built from 17 residues. CDR1 is SEHNR and CDR2 is FQNEAQ in the germline V gene (reference sequence). Notes on the study in general: Public TCR beta family frequency separated CMV-and-HLA carriers, including in an independent cohort. Dominant in the ex vivo response were TCR beta clonotypes restricted by HLA-C and specific for CMV.

TCRdb reprocessed the reads with MiXCR, giving one entry per CDR3 protein. The sample has a few hundred thousand distinct CDR3 sequences, around 9.5% seen once. The receptor was isolated from a human donor in good health (CMV status not recorded). Some clones in this sample may be carry-over from other donors' samples. The chain has TRBV7-9 and TRBJ2-1; D is possibly TRBD1 or TRBD2 (6 bases each). Sequenced: PBMCs. The chain's CDR3 is CASSTGGRPGSYNEQFF. In nucleotides, the CDR3 is TGTGCCAGCAGCACTGGGGGGCGGCCGGGGTCCTACAATGAGCAGTTCTTC.